The rows below give T cell receptor beta chains drawn from one sample of a study of T cell changes during pregnancy in multiple sclerosis. Clones were read by immunoSEQ multiplex PCR, and TCRdb kept only the in-frame ones, dropping some. The table includes roughly 110,000 clones, about 89% detected once. The sequenced sample was peripheral blood, obtained before pregnancy. The receptors originated from a female donor with multiple sclerosis, enrolled in a pregnancy study. Both conserved end residues are part of each CDR3. D genes are given only for firm matches. Clone size appears in some rows only: once, few, many, or a class for an expanded clone.

j_call: TRBJ1-4
v_call: TRBV5-1
clone_size: once
d_call: NA
cdr3_aa: CASSLGAATNEKLFF

j_call: TRBJ2-7
v_call: TRBV10-3
clone_size: once
d_call: TRBD2
cdr3_aa: CAISGTSIYEQYF

j_call: TRBJ2-7
v_call: TRBV29-1
clone_size: NA
d_call: NA
cdr3_aa: CSVAGTSSSYEQYF

j_call: TRBJ1-2
v_call: TRBV5-4
clone_size: NA
d_call: NA
cdr3_aa: CASSSADRTNYGYTF

j_call: TRBJ1-3
v_call: TRBV19
clone_size: NA
d_call: TRBD1
cdr3_aa: CASWTGGSGNTIYF

j_call: TRBJ2-2
v_call: TRBV29-1
clone_size: NA
d_call: NA
cdr3_aa: CSVVQGGGELFF

j_call: TRBJ1-6
v_call: TRBV11-2
clone_size: few
d_call: NA
cdr3_aa: CASSGLTVANSPLHF

j_call: TRBJ2-1
v_call: TRBV7-2
clone_size: NA
d_call: TRBD2
cdr3_aa: CASSYSGRSKNEQFF

j_call: TRBJ1-4
v_call: TRBV5-1
clone_size: NA
d_call: NA
cdr3_aa: CASSSQGGVEKLFF

j_call: TRBJ1-6
v_call: TRBV5-6
clone_size: NA
d_call: TRBD1
cdr3_aa: CASSLTRDRGYNSPLHF

j_call: TRBJ1-2
v_call: TRBV7-9
clone_size: NA
d_call: NA
cdr3_aa: CASSSIGGNYGYTF

j_call: TRBJ2-6
v_call: TRBV6-1
clone_size: NA
d_call: TRBD1
cdr3_aa: CASSVRTGPSSGANVLTF

j_call: TRBJ2-1
v_call: TRBV5-1
clone_size: NA
d_call: NA
cdr3_aa: CASSLGGGLYNEQFF

j_call: TRBJ2-2
v_call: TRBV4-2
clone_size: once
d_call: NA
cdr3_aa: CASSQEELAANTGELFF

j_call: TRBJ2-5
v_call: TRBV30
clone_size: NA
d_call: NA
cdr3_aa: CAWSPTRGGETQYF

j_call: TRBJ2-1
v_call: TRBV27
clone_size: NA
d_call: NA
cdr3_aa: CASSSPTAPRIDEQFF

j_call: TRBJ1-2
v_call: TRBV6-1
clone_size: NA
d_call: TRBD1
cdr3_aa: CASSSGGGYTF

j_call: TRBJ2-3
v_call: TRBV6-6
clone_size: NA
d_call: NA
cdr3_aa: CASTTGRGGSTDTQYF

j_call: TRBJ2-7
v_call: TRBV5-1
clone_size: NA
d_call: TRBD2
cdr3_aa: CASSLESREGYEQYF

j_call: TRBJ1-5
v_call: TRBV18
clone_size: NA
d_call: NA
cdr3_aa: CASSPSTAGVNQPQHF

j_call: TRBJ2-3
v_call: TRBV11-3
clone_size: NA
d_call: NA
cdr3_aa: CASSRGGQVDTQYF

j_call: TRBJ2-1
v_call: TRBV7-8
clone_size: NA
d_call: NA
cdr3_aa: CASSLDPEAYNEQFF

j_call: TRBJ2-5
v_call: TRBV7-9
clone_size: NA
d_call: NA
cdr3_aa: CASSLVGDLQETQYF

j_call: TRBJ2-5
v_call: TRBV4-1
clone_size: NA
d_call: TRBD2
cdr3_aa: CASSQIAGGPIETQYF

j_call: TRBJ2-7
v_call: TRBV5-4
clone_size: NA
d_call: TRBD1
cdr3_aa: CASSLGQGAHYEQYF

j_call: TRBJ1-4
v_call: TRBV7-9
clone_size: NA
d_call: TRBD1
cdr3_aa: CASSTDRGIEKLFF

j_call: TRBJ2-3
v_call: TRBV5-1
clone_size: NA
d_call: TRBD2
cdr3_aa: CASSLAAGGPDTQYF

j_call: TRBJ2-5
v_call: TRBV5-1
clone_size: NA
d_call: TRBD1
cdr3_aa: CASSIGQGQTQYF

j_call: TRBJ2-3
v_call: TRBV19
clone_size: NA
d_call: NA
cdr3_aa: CASSPLAYTDTQYF

j_call: TRBJ2-5
v_call: TRBV2
clone_size: NA
d_call: TRBD1
cdr3_aa: CASSVGDRGQYF

j_call: TRBJ2-7
v_call: TRBV30
clone_size: NA
d_call: TRBD1
cdr3_aa: CAWSFGQVSYEQYF

j_call: TRBJ2-2
v_call: TRBV4-1
clone_size: NA
d_call: NA
cdr3_aa: CASSQEVLPGELFF

j_call: TRBJ1-6
v_call: TRBV9
clone_size: NA
d_call: NA
cdr3_aa: CASSVADNSPLHF

j_call: TRBJ2-5
v_call: TRBV6-1
clone_size: NA
d_call: NA
cdr3_aa: CASSEELQETQYF

j_call: TRBJ2-7
v_call: TRBV25-1
clone_size: NA
d_call: TRBD2
cdr3_aa: CASGLAGGHEQYF

j_call: TRBJ2-7
v_call: TRBV18
clone_size: NA
d_call: NA
cdr3_aa: CASSSDRHSYEQYF

j_call: TRBJ2-3
v_call: TRBV6-5
clone_size: NA
d_call: NA
cdr3_aa: CASSYSSGTDTQYF

j_call: TRBJ1-6
v_call: TRBV6-1
clone_size: NA
d_call: NA
cdr3_aa: CASLRPGTEGSPLHF

j_call: TRBJ2-7
v_call: TRBV7-9
clone_size: few
d_call: NA
cdr3_aa: CASSEATAEQYF

j_call: TRBJ2-7
v_call: TRBV6-5
clone_size: NA
d_call: TRBD1
cdr3_aa: CASSSRDSTYEQYF

j_call: TRBJ1-4
v_call: TRBV9
clone_size: NA
d_call: TRBD1
cdr3_aa: CASSVGDRGSEKLFF

j_call: TRBJ1-5
v_call: TRBV11-3
clone_size: NA
d_call: NA
cdr3_aa: CASSLGTAYKTQHF

j_call: TRBJ2-5
v_call: TRBV6-5
clone_size: NA
d_call: TRBD2
cdr3_aa: CASSYSWRGGLETQYF